This T cell receptor (beta chain) appears in the sequencing data of a study of CD8+ T cells in alopecia areata. Study details: For the treated group, dosing was oral tofacitinib at 5 to 10 mg twice daily. Overall study results and limits: Among the cells sequenced in scalp samples are also the resident alphabeta T cells of normal skin.

This clone was seen only a few times. What it binds is not known. Trimming shortened V by 8 bases and J by 8 bases, and 16 bases separated the two germline ends. Per germline, CDR1 ENHRY and CDR2 SYGVKD. The CDR3 is 13 residues long. Peripheral blood and lesional scalp punch biopsies came from alopecia areata patients. The authors sorted CD4+ and CD8+ T cells from PBMCs. RNA was extracted and reverse transcribed into cDNA as the sequencing template. The repertoire was sequenced with immunoSEQ multiplex PCR; TCRdb's copy has only in-frame clones and lacks some. Of some 180,000 clones in the sample, more than 60% were seen once.

The chain combines TRBV10-3 with TRBJ2-1; D is uncertain. The receptor comes from a human donor with alopecia areata. The sample was CD4+ T cells sorted from blood, taken at week 0. The CDR3 bases are TGTGCCATCGGCGGATATCAAAGTCATGAGCAGTTCTTC. This translates into CAIGGYQSHEQFF.